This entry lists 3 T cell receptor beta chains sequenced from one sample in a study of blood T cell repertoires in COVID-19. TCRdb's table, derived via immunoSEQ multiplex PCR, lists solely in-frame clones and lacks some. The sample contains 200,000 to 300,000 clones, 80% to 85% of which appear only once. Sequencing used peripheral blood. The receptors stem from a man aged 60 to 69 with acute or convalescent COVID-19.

CDR3 residues: CASSLAQQETQYF. The CDR3 region has the DNA TGTGCCAGCAGCTTAGCACAGCAAGAGACCCAGTACTTC. V gene TRBV13 combines with J gene TRBJ2-5; the D is unclear. Trimming removed 1 base at V and 2 bases at J, with 5 bases between. This CDR3 is 13 amino acids long. CDR1 and CDR2 from the germline V gene are PRHDT and FYEKMQ (reference sequence).

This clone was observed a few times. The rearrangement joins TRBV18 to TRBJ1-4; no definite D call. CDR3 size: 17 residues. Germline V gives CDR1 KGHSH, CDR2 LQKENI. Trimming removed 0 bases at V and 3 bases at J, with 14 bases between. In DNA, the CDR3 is TGTGCCAGCTCACCACCACCGGCGGCGGGTTCTAATGAAAAACTGTTTTTT. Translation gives CASSPPPAAGSNEKLFF.

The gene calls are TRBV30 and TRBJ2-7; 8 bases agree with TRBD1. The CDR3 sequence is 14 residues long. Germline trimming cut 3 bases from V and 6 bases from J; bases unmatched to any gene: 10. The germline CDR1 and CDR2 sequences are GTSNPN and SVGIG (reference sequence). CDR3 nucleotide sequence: TGTGCCTGGAGCCGCCGGACAGGGTCTCTCGAGCAGTACTTC. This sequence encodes CAWSRRTGSLEQYF.